A single sample gave rise to the 15 T cell receptor beta chains below, sequenced in a study of cytomegalovirus exposure and HLA in healthy donors. 13 Jbeta primers and 60 Vbeta primers were used for the PCR. The repertoire was sequenced with immunoSEQ multiplex PCR; TCRdb's copy has only in-frame clones and lacks some. The sample has 170,000 or so clones, roughly three quarters seen once. Sequencing was performed on PBMCs. Receptors were obtained from a woman aged 45-65 years in good health and CMV-seropositive.

The chain combines TRBV21-1 with TRBJ1-5; TRBD1 is taken as the D call from the table, unchecked against the DNA. TRBV21-1 is a pseudogene segment. CDR3 length: 15 amino acids. CDR3 in amino acids: CASSIGTVSTQPQHF. The CDR3 nucleotides are TGTGCCAGCAGCATAGGGACAGTTTCGACTCAGCCCCAGCATTTT.

The CDR3 DNA sequence: TGTGCCATCAGTGGCGGCAGGGAAGAGACCCAGTACTTC. This encodes CAISGGREETQYF. The chain has TRBV10-3 and TRBJ2-5; D is possibly TRBD1 (5 bases). The CDR3 sequence is 13 residues long. Germline V gene sequence: CDR1 ENHRY, CDR2 SYGVKD. The V end lost 4 bases, the J end lost 3 bases, and 9 bases lay between the germline ends.

The V gene is TRBV6-5, the J gene TRBJ1-3, with TRBD1 as a possible D gene (5 bases). Trimming pared 5 bases from V and 0 bases from J, leaving 11 bases between. The CDR3 length is 15 residues. Germline loops: CDR1 MNHEY, CDR2 SVGAGI. CDR3 amino acids: CASSRQFNSGNTIYF. CDR3 in DNA: TGTGCCAGCAGTCGACAGTTCAACTCTGGAAACACCATATATTTT.

This clone showed up just a few times. The chain recombines TRBV9 with TRBJ2-3; D unresolved. Germline-derived CDR1 and CDR2 are SGDLS and YYNGEE. V was trimmed by 4 bases and J by 6 bases, leaving 15 bases between them. The CDR3 consists of 14 residues. CDR3 region: CASSPSSLADTQYF. The CDR3 coding sequence is TGTGCCAGCAGCCCCAGTAGCCTCGCGGATACGCAGTATTTT. The whole variable domain, remainder taken from reference TRBV9 and TRBJ2-3, is DSGVTQTPKHLITATGQRVTLRCSPRSGDLSVYWYQQSLDQGLQFLIQYYNGEERAKGNILERFSAQQFPDLHSELNLSSLELGDSALYFCASSPSSLADTQYFGPGTRLTVL.

The chain employs TRBV9 and TRBJ1-3; possibly TRBD1 for D (6 bases). Trimming took 3 bases from V and 3 from J, leaving 13 bases between them. The V gene's germline CDR1 is SGDLS and CDR2 YYNGEE. The CDR3 contains 15 residues. CDR3 residues: CASSARTDGGNTIYF. The CDR3 nucleotides are TGTGCCAGCAGCGCGAGGACAGACGGTGGAAACACCATATATTTT.

The chain employs TRBV29-1 and TRBJ1-2; D gene ambiguous. Looked up from germline, CDR1 is SQVTM and CDR2 is ANQGSEA. V was trimmed by 0 bases and J by 2 bases, leaving 22 bases between them. This CDR3 is built from 18 residues. The CDR3 loop reads CSVEEVNFREGPNYGYTF. Here the CDR3 DNA reads TGCAGCGTTGAAGAAGTAAACTTTCGGGAAGGGCCCAACTATGGCTACACCTTC.

The chain links TRBV2 to TRBJ2-4; TRBD1 matches 9 bases. In germline, CDR1 is SNHLY, CDR2 FYNNEI. The CDR3 totals 17 residues. J was trimmed by 2 bases and V by 3 bases; bases with no gene match: 8. CDR3 nucleotide sequence: TGTGCCAGCAGTGACGTGACAGGGGGTTCGACCAAAAACATTCAGTACTTC. This encodes CASSDVTGGSTKNIQYF.

This clone was seen a single time. The chain carries TRBV27 and TRBJ2-1, with 7 bases that match TRBD2. V lost 0 bases and J lost 0; bases outside the gene matches: 2. Germline V gene lookup returns CDR1 MNHEY and CDR2 SMNVEV (reference sequence). This CDR3 is 16 amino acids long. CDR3 loop: CASSLSGGSSYNEQFF. CDR3 nucleotide sequence: TGTGCCAGCAGTTTATCGGGAGGGAGCTCCTACAATGAGCAGTTCTTC.

The chain carries TRBV19 and TRBJ2-1, with D possibly TRBD1 on 5 matching bases. Trimming took 2 bases from V and 5 from J, leaving 7 bases between them. The CDR3 spans 13 residues. The germline CDR1 and CDR2 sequences are LNHDA and SQIVND (reference sequence). CDR3 sequence: CASSIPGNNEQFF. CDR3 coding DNA: TGTGCCAGTAGTATACCAGGGAACAATGAGCAGTTCTTC.

The chain has TRBV13 and TRBJ1-3, with D hard to call. Germline CDR1 PRHDT, CDR2 FYEKMQ (reference sequence). Trimming took 2 bases from V and 0 from J, leaving 8 bases between them. The CDR3 runs to 15 residues. The CDR3 DNA is TGTGCCAGCAGCTTATCAGGTACCTCTGGAAACACCATATATTTT. The encoded protein is CASSLSGTSGNTIYF.

Comments on this clone: At one end the junction does not follow the germline gene, possibly because of a read error. The chain has TRBV7-7 and TRBJ2-2; no firm D call. CDR1 SSHAT and CDR2 FNYEAQ come from the germline V gene (reference sequence). The CDR3 is 14 residues long. The CDR3 sequence is CASSLDFYTGELFF. The CDR3 nucleotides are TGTGCTAGCAGCTTAGATTTCTACACCGGGGAGCTGTTTTTT.

V and J are TRBV28 and TRBJ2-1; 14 bases are shared with TRBD2. The CDR3 covers 16 residues. Unmatched junction bases numbered 5, after V lost 4 bases and J lost 6 bases. The V gene's germline CDR1 is MDHEN and CDR2 SYDVKM. The CDR3 is CASSSGLAGVINEQFF. The CDR3 DNA reads TGTGCCAGCAGTTCGGGACTAGCGGGAGTCATCAATGAGCAGTTCTTC.

This chain joins TRBV10-3 and TRBJ1-1; D uncertain. Between the trimmed V and J ends, which lost 6 bases and 5 bases, there was a span of 16 bases. CDR1 is ENHRY and CDR2 is SYGVKD in the germline V gene. The CDR3 extends over 14 amino acids. This CDR3 is CAISPTAERTEAFF. The DNA for the CDR3 is TGTGCCATCAGCCCGACTGCCGAGAGGACTGAAGCTTTCTTT.

This clone was seen only a few times. This rearrangement joins TRBV5-4 to TRBJ1-1; D call uncertain. Trimming cost V 4 bases and J 0 bases, with 13 bases left between them. The length of the CDR3 is 15 residues. Germline V gene data show CDR1 as SGHNT and CDR2 as YYREEE (reference sequence). The CDR3 DNA reads TGTGCCAGCAGCGTCCGGACGGACTTGAACACTGAAGCTTTCTTT. This encodes CASSVRTDLNTEAFF.

This chain connects TRBV7-2 to TRBJ1-2; weak D call: TRBD1 (6 bases). This CDR3 has 14 residues. Germline V CDR1 and CDR2: SGHTA, FQGNSA. V lost 5 bases to trimming and J lost 8 bases, with 18 bases between them. CDR3 coding DNA: TGTGCCAGCAGCCAGTACAGGGAAGGGAAAGGCTACACCTTC. Translated, it gives CASSQYREGKGYTF.